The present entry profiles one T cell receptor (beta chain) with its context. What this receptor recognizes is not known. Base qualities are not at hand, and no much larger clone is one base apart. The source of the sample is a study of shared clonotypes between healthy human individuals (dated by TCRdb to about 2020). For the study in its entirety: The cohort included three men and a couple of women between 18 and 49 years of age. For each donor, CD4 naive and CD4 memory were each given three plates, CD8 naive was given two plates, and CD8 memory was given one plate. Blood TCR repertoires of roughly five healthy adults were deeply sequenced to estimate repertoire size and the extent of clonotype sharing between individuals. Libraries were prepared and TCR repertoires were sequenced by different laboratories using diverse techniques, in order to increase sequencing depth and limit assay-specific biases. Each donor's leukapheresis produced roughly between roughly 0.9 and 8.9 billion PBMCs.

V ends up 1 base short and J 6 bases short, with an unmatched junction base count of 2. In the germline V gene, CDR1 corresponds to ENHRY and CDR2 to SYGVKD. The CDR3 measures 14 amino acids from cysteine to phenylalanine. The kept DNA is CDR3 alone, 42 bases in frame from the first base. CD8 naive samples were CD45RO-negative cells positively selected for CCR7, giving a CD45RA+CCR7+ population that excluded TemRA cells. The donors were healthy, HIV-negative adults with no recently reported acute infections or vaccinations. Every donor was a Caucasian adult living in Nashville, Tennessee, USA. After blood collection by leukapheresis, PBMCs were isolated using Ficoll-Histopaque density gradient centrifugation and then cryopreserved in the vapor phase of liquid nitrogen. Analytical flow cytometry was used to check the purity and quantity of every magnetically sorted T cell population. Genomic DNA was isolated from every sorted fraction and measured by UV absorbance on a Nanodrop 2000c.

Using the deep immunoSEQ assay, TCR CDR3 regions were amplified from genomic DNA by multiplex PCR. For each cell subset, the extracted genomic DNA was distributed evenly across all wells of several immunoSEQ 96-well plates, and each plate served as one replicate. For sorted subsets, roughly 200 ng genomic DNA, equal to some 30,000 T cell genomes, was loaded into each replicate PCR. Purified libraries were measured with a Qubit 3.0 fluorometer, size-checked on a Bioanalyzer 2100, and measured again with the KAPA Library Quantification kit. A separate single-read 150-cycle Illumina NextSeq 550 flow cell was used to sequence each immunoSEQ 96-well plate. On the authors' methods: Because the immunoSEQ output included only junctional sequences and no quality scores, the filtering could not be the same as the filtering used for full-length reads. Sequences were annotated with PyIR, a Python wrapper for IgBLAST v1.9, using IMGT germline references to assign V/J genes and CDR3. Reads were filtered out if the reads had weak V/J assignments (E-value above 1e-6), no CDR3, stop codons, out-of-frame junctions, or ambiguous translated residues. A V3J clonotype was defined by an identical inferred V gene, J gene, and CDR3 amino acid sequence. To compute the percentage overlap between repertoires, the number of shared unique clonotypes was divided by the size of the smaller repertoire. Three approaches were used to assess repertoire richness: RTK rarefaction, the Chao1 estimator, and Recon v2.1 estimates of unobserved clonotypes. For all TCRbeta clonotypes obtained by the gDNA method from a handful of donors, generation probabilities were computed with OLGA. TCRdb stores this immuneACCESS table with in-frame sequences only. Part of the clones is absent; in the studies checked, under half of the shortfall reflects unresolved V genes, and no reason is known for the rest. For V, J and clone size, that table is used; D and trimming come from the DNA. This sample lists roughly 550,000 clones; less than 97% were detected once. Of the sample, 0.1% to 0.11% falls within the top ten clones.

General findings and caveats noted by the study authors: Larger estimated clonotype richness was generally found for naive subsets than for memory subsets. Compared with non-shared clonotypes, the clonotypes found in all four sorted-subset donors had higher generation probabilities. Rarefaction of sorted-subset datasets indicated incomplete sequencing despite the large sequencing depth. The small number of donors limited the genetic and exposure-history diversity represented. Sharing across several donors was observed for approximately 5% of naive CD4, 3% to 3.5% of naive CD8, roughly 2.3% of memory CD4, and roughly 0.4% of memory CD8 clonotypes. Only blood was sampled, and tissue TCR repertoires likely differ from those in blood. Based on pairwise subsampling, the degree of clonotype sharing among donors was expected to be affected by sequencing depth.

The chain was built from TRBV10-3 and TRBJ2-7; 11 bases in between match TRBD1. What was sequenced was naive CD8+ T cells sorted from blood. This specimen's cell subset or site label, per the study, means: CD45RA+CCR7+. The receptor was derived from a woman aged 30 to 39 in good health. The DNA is TGTGCCATCAGTGAGTTGGACAGGGGGCGCGAGCAGTACTTC. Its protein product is CAISELDRGREQYF.